Listed below are T cell receptor beta chains from one sample, sequenced in a study of shared clonotypes between healthy human individuals. Clones were sequenced by immunoSEQ multiplex PCR, and TCRdb holds only the in-frame ones, with some missing. The sample lists roughly 1 million clones, roughly 80% occurring once. Sequences were obtained from memory CD4+ T cells sorted from blood. These receptors were obtained from a man between 18 and 29 years old in good health. Both conserved end residues are part of each CDR3. A D gene is named only where the DNA matches it firmly. Only part of the rows carry a size: once, few, many, or a class if the clone is expanded.

TRBJ1-6 | TRBD1 | - | 17 | TRBV5-6 | CASSLVQGATYNSPLHF | TGTGCCAGCAGCTTGGTACAGGGGGCTACCTATAATTCACCCCTCCACTTT
TRBJ2-3 | - | once | 15 | TRBV6-5 | CASSFGYGVMDTQYF | TGTGCCAGCAGCTTCGGGTATGGTGTAATGGATACGCAGTATTTT
TRBJ2-4 | TRBD1 | - | 14 | TRBV19 | CASSMRQGGNIQYF | TGTGCCAGTAGTATGAGACAGGGTGGGAACATTCAGTACTTC
TRBJ2-3 | TRBD2 | - | 14 | TRBV19 | CASKRTSGSDTQYF | TGTGCCAGCAAACGGACTAGCGGGAGTGATACGCAGTATTTT
TRBJ1-1 | TRBD1 | - | 17 | TRBV18 | CASSPRDRGFMNTEAFF | TGTGCCAGCTCACCCCGGGACAGGGGCTTTATGAACACTGAAGCTTTCTTT
TRBJ1-2 | - | - | 16 | TRBV11-2 | CASSFPPGRLNYGYTF | TGTGCCAGCAGCTTTCCCCCAGGGCGCCTTAACTATGGCTACACCTTC
TRBJ1-5 | TRBD1 | - | 16 | TRBV7-9 | CASSLAGGQGAQPQHF | TGTGCCAGCAGCCTGGCAGGGGGACAGGGGGCTCAGCCCCAGCATTTT
TRBJ1-2 | - | many | 17 | TRBV21-1 | CASSRPLLWTGSYGYTF | TGTGCCAGCAGCAGGCCGCTGCTTTGGACAGGATCCTATGGCTACACCTTC
TRBJ2-1 | TRBD2 | - | 13 | TRBV5-1 | CASSLLAGGEQFF | TGCGCCAGCAGCTTGTTAGCGGGAGGTGAGCAGTTCTTC
TRBJ1-5 | - | - | 14 | TRBV5-6 | CASSFSGSGQPQHF | TGTGCCAGCAGCTTCTCAGGGAGCGGACAGCCCCAGCATTTT
TRBJ2-3 | TRBD2 | - | 13 | TRBV18 | CASLLAGTDTQYF | TGTGCCAGCTTACTAGCGGGCACAGATACGCAGTATTTT
TRBJ2-3 | - | - | 14 | TRBV19 | CASSTTGGTDTQYF | TGTGCCAGTAGTACCACCGGGGGCACAGATACGCAGTATTTT
TRBJ1-1 | - | - | 14 | TRBV5-1 | CASSLQGMNTEAFF | TGCGCCAGCAGCTTACAGGGAATGAACACTGAAGCTTTCTTT
TRBJ2-7 | - | - | 13 | TRBV7-9 | CASSLGAGAEQYF | TGTGCCAGCAGCTTAGGTGCCGGGGCCGAGCAGTACTTC
TRBJ2-1 | - | - | 14 | TRBV6-6 | CASSGQSSYNEQFF | TGTGCCAGCAGTGGACAGAGCTCCTACAATGAGCAGTTCTTC
TRBJ2-2 | TRBD2 | - | 15 | TRBV6-9 | CASSLTSAHTGELFF | TGTGCCAGCAGTCTGACTAGCGCGCACACCGGGGAGCTGTTTTTT
TRBJ1-2 | TRBD1 | - | 14 | TRBV7-3 | CASSSTGESYGYTF | TGTGCCAGCAGCTCCACAGGGGAGAGCTATGGCTACACCTTC
TRBJ2-1 | - | - | 17 | TRBV11-3 | CASSSSKGGSLYNEQFF | TGTGCCAGCAGCTCGAGTAAGGGGGGGAGTCTATACAATGAGCAGTTCTTC
TRBJ1-6 | - | few | 14 | TRBV6-1 | CASTPDRLNSPLHF | TGTGCCAGCACCCCTGACAGACTAAATTCACCCCTCCACTTT
TRBJ2-7 | - | once | 17 | TRBV7-2 | CASSLAGGGASAAEQYF | TGTGCCAGCAGCTTAGCGGGAGGCGGGGCCAGTGCCGCCGAGCAGTACTTC
TRBJ1-5 | - | - | 15 | TRBV5-8 | CASLRSGNSNQPQHF | TGTGCCAGCCTCAGGTCTGGAAATAGCAATCAGCCCCAGCATTTT
TRBJ2-2 | - | - | 16 | TRBV28 | CASSSLGRANTGELFF | TGTGCCAGCAGTTCCCTGGGCAGGGCGAACACCGGGGAGCTGTTTTTT
TRBJ2-3 | - | - | 14 | TRBV9 | CASSVGLATDTQYF | TGTGCCAGCAGCGTAGGTCTAGCAACAGATACGCAGTATTTT
TRBJ2-3 | TRBD2 | - | 16 | TRBV19 | CASSARLAGDTDTQYF | TGTGCCAGTAGTGCGCGACTAGCGGGGGACACAGATACGCAGTATTTT
TRBJ2-5 | - | - | 14 | TRBV5-1 | CASSFQGTVETQYF | TGCGCCAGCAGCTTTCAGGGGACGGTAGAGACCCAGTACTTC
TRBJ2-1 | - | few | 13 | TRBV27 | CASSLSFYNEQFF | TGTGCCAGCAGTTTATCCTTTTACAATGAGCAGTTCTTC